Below are 28 T cell receptor beta chains sequenced from a single sample in a study of cytomegalovirus exposure and HLA in healthy donors. Primers for the PCR totalled 60 Vbeta and 13 Jbeta. Profiled with immunoSEQ multiplex PCR; TCRdb holds only in-frame clones, not every one. Of 130,000 to 150,000 clones in the sample, over 60% are singletons; the top ten hold nearly 7%. The material sequenced was PBMCs. These receptors all stem from a man aged 35-49 years in good health and CMV-seropositive.

The J gene is TRBJ2-3, the V gene TRBV27; D unclear. The germline V gene encodes CDR1 MNHEY and CDR2 SMNVEV (reference sequence). Trimming left V 2 bases short and J 8 bases short, with 17 bases between. This CDR3 has 15 residues. CDR3 amino acids: CASSLIALASVTQYF. The CDR3 DNA sequence: TGTGCCAGCAGTTTAATAGCCTTGGCTTCCGTTACGCAGTATTTT.

The chain is built from TRBV30 and TRBJ1-2; 8 bases align to TRBD1. The CDR3 length is 11 residues. CDR1 and CDR2 (germline): GTSNPN, SVGIG (reference sequence). Unmatched junction bases numbered 5, after V lost 7 bases and J lost 7 bases. The CDR3 here is CAFDRGLGYTF. The CDR3 region has the DNA TGTGCCTTTGACAGGGGCCTTGGCTACACCTTC.

CDR3 amino acids: CASSELDRENSPLHF. CDR3 DNA sequence: TGTGCCAGCAGTGAACTCGACAGGGAAAATTCACCCCTCCACTTT. The V call is TRBV25-1, the J call TRBJ1-6; 7 positions match TRBD1. V trimming: 2 bases; J trimming: 7 bases; junction bases outside the gene matches: 5. Germline CDR1 MGHDK, CDR2 SYGVNS. The CDR3 runs 15 residues.

The chain links TRBV7-6 to TRBJ1-3, with D uncertain. The germline gives CDR1 SGHVS, CDR2 FNYEAQ. Trimming took off 1 base at V and 0 bases at J, with 10 bases between the two ends. The CDR3 runs 16 residues. CDR3 in amino acids: CASSLGPLSSGNTIYF. CDR3 nucleotides: TGTGCCAGCAGCTTAGGTCCTTTGAGCTCTGGAAACACCATATATTTT.

The count of this clone is one. The V call is TRBV2, the J call TRBJ1-6, with D possibly being TRBD1 (5 bases). This CDR3 contains 15 residues. Germline V CDR1 and CDR2: SNHLY, FYNNEI. Trimming shortened V by 8 bases and J by 6 bases, and 17 bases separated the two germline ends. Here the CDR3 DNA reads TGTGCCAGCGAAGGTTCCCAGGGTTTTAATTCACCCCTCCACTTT. Its protein product is CASEGSQGFNSPLHF.

The chain has TRBV13 and TRBJ1-6, with D unclear. Germline CDR1 and CDR2: PRHDT and FYEKMQ (reference sequence). The CDR3 totals 16 residues. V was cut by 4 bases and J by 2 bases, with 12 bases left in between. This chain's CDR3 is CASSSAGSAYNSPLHF. CDR3 coding DNA: TGTGCCAGCAGCTCCGCAGGTAGCGCCTATAATTCACCCCTCCACTTT.

This clone was seen more than once but under ten times. The chain couples TRBV2 to TRBJ2-3; no definite D call. V dropped 6 bases and J dropped 0 bases, with 10 bases sitting between them. From germline, CDR1 is SNHLY and CDR2 FYNNEI. This CDR3 contains 14 residues. The CDR3 protein is CASRIPSSTDTQYF. In DNA form, the CDR3 reads TGTGCCAGCAGAATCCCTTCTAGCACAGATACGCAGTATTTT.

This clone has a handful of counts. The genes are TRBV5-4 and TRBJ1-1; a possible D gene is TRBD1 (6 bases). The CDR3 sequence is 17 residues long. Between the trimmed V and J ends, which lost 0 bases and 0 bases, there was a span of 15 bases. CDR1 is SGHNT and CDR2 is YYREEE in the germline V gene (reference sequence). The CDR3 nucleotides read TGTGCCAGCAGCTTGGAGAAGGGGGTAATCATGAACACTGAAGCTTTCTTT. Amino acid sequence: CASSLEKGVIMNTEAFF.

This chain joins TRBV12-5 and TRBJ2-2, with 9 positions matching TRBD1. CDR1 is LGHNT, CDR2 FRNRAP, per germline. The CDR3 totals 16 residues. V gave up 3 bases and J gave up 4 bases; unmatched junction bases: 6. CDR3 in DNA: TGTGCTAGTGGTTTCCGCGGGACAGGGCCCACCGGGGAGCTGTTTTTT. Translation gives CASGFRGTGPTGELFF.

The chain joins TRBV9 to TRBJ1-1; D unclear. The CDR3 is made up of 14 amino acids. The germline V and J ends were trimmed by 4 bases and 6 bases, with 16 bases remaining between them. CDR1 and CDR2 from the germline V gene are SGDLS and YYNGEE. The CDR3 loop is CASSPTPWPAEAFF. The CDR3 DNA sequence: TGTGCCAGCAGCCCAACCCCATGGCCTGCTGAAGCTTTCTTT.

V is TRBV7-8 and J is TRBJ2-1; 11 bases are a match to TRBD1. Germline V lookup: CDR1 SGHVS, CDR2 FQNEAQ. J was trimmed by 8 bases and V by 11 bases; bases with no gene match: 14. The CDR3 has 15 amino acids. The CDR3 DNA is TGTGCCTCTCAGCTGAGGACAGGGGGCTGGGATGAGCAGTTCTTC. This sequence encodes CASQLRTGGWDEQFF. Using reference TRBV7-8 and TRBJ2-1 for the parts outside the CDR3, the full variable domain is GAGVSQSPRYKVAKRGQDVALRCDPISGHVSLFWYQQALGQGPEFLTYFQNEAQLDKSGLPSDRFFAERPEGSVSTLKIQRTQQEDSAVYLCASQLRTGGWDEQFFGPGTRLTVL.

Here the CDR3 DNA reads TGTGCCAGCAGCTTAGCTAGGACAGTTCGCACAGATACGCAGTATTTT. This translates into CASSLARTVRTDTQYF. The rearrangement uses TRBV7-2 and TRBJ2-3, with D perhaps TRBD1 (6 bases). Deletions cut 0 bases from V and 1 base from J, with 11 bases between. There are 16 residues in the CDR3. Germline loops: CDR1 SGHTA, CDR2 FQGNSA.

The V and J genes are TRBV29-1 and TRBJ1-1; possibly TRBD1 for D (6 bases). The CDR3 is 13 residues long. V lost 6 bases and J lost 5, with 16 bases in between. Germline CDR1 and CDR2: SQVTM and ANQGSEA. The CDR3 DNA sequence: TGCAGCGTAACGGACAGTTTGGGGACTGAAGCTTTCTTT. Amino acids: CSVTDSLGTEAFF.

This clone is deemed medium-sized. The V and J genes are TRBV5-6 and TRBJ1-1, with 10 bases fitting TRBD1. This CDR3 spans 16 amino acids. The V segment lost 1 base and the J segment 1 base; nucleotides outside the gene matches: 4. The V gene's germline CDR1 is SGHDT and CDR2 YYEEEE. The CDR3 spells CASSLFGQGGNTEAFF. The DNA for the CDR3 is TGTGCCAGCAGCTTGTTTGGACAGGGGGGGAACACTGAAGCTTTCTTT.

The rearrangement links TRBV6-6 to TRBJ2-5; TRBD2 aligns across 9 bases. There are 16 residues in the CDR3. V gave up 2 bases and J gave up 5 bases; unmatched junction bases: 9. From germline, CDR1 is MNHNY and CDR2 SVGAGI (reference sequence). The CDR3 DNA reads TGTGCCAGCAGTTACGGTAGCGGGGGCCCCGGGGAGACCCAGTACTTC. Translated: CASSYGSGGPGETQYF.

The V call is TRBV6-5, the J call TRBJ2-5; TRBD1 aligns across 7 bases. The better agreement between TRBJ2-7 and the DNA end casts doubt on the J call. The CDR3 runs 13 residues. CDR1 MNHEY and CDR2 SVGAGI come from the germline V gene. CDR3 DNA: TGTGCCAGCAGTAAAGGGGGCCTGTACGAGCAGTACTTC. Protein: CASSKGGLYEQYF.

The sample holds one count of this clone. The chain uses TRBV2 and TRBJ2-1, with D possibly TRBD2 on 6 matching bases. Trimming took off 9 bases at V and 4 bases at J, with 7 bases between the two ends. Germline assignment: CDR1 SNHLY and CDR2 FYNNEI. The CDR3 sequence is 11 residues long. CDR3 in amino acids: CARGTYNEQFF. The CDR3 region has the DNA TGTGCCAGAGGGACTTACAATGAGCAGTTCTTC. The whole variable domain, remainder taken from reference TRBV2 and TRBJ2-1, is EPEVTQTPSHQVTQMGQEVILRCVPISNHLYFYWYRQILGQKVEFLVSFYNNEISEKSEIFDDQFSVERPDGSNFTLKIRSTKLEDSAMYFCARGTYNEQFFGPGTRLTVL.

V gene TRBV19 combines with J gene TRBJ1-3, with TRBD1 matching over 8 bases. Looked up from germline, CDR1 is LNHDA and CDR2 is SQIVND (reference sequence). The ends lost 6 bases at V and 8 bases at J; junction bases unmatched: 9. The CDR3 totals 14 residues. The CDR3 DNA follows: TGTGCCAGTAGCAACCGACAGGGGATCCACACCATATATTTT. Its protein is CASSNRQGIHTIYF.

The V call is TRBV4-3, the J call TRBJ2-7; perhaps TRBD1 as D (6 bases). V shed 2 bases and J shed 4 bases, with 9 bases lying between them. This CDR3 is built from 13 residues. CDR1 is LGHNA and CDR2 is YSLEER in the germline V gene. The CDR3 spells CASSQFTGYEQYF. The CDR3 DNA follows: TGCGCCAGCAGCCAATTTACAGGGTACGAGCAGTACTTC.

This sequence joins TRBV10-2 and TRBJ2-1; 12 bases agree with TRBD2. Per germline, CDR1 WSHSY and CDR2 SAAADI. The CDR3 runs to 16 residues. V lost 6 bases, J lost 5 bases, and 8 bases stayed unmatched. The CDR3 DNA follows: TGCGCCAGCAGCCGAAGTCTAGCGGGGGGGGACAATGAGCAGTTCTTC. Translation gives CASSRSLAGGDNEQFF.

The chain links TRBV6-1 to TRBJ1-6, with TRBD1 matching 7 bases. Trimming took 2 bases from V and 7 from J; bases not matched to a gene: 5. The CDR3 is made up of 15 amino acids. Germline values: CDR1 MNHNS, CDR2 SASEGT. This CDR3 is CASSEMRGRNSPLHF. CDR3 DNA sequence: TGTGCCAGCAGTGAAATGAGGGGGCGGAATTCACCCCTCCACTTT.

In this sample, this clone turned up a few times. The rearrangement links TRBV6-5 to TRBJ1-3, with TRBD1 identical over 7 bases. This CDR3 is 15 amino acids long. The germline V gene encodes CDR1 MNHEY and CDR2 SVGAGI. The V gene end was trimmed by 8 bases and the J gene end by 5 bases; junction bases not matched to a gene: 12. In nucleotides, the CDR3 is TGTGCCAGCCTCGGTCGACAGGGTCTGAGAAACACCATATATTTT. Encoded protein: CASLGRQGLRNTIYF.

The chain recombines TRBV29-1 with TRBJ1-1; maybe TRBD1 (6 bases). Germline V lookup: CDR1 SQVTM, CDR2 ANQGSEA. The CDR3 is 13 residues long. Trimming left V 4 bases short and J 6 bases short, with 15 bases between. CDR3 nucleotide sequence: TGCAGCGTTGTGGCAGGGGTTGATCCTGAAGCTTTCTTT. This gives the protein CSVVAGVDPEAFF.

This clone was counted a single time. The chain recombines TRBV5-1 with TRBJ1-2; D possibly corresponds to TRBD1 (5 bases). The CDR3 is made up of 15 amino acids. Trimming stripped 0 bases from V and 8 bases from J, with 17 bases between. Germline V gene sequence: CDR1 SGHRS, CDR2 YFSETQ. The CDR3 protein is CASSLGSENRKGYTF. For the CDR3, the DNA is TGCGCCAGCAGCTTGGGGAGTGAGAACAGGAAAGGCTACACCTTC.

This clone was detected a few times. The chain joins TRBV18 to TRBJ1-1; D unclear. The CDR3 spans 13 residues. V shed 5 bases and J shed 2 bases, with 9 bases lying between them. CDR1 KGHSH and CDR2 LQKENI come from the germline V gene. CDR3 sequence reads: CASSSSSNTEAFF. The CDR3 DNA reads TGTGCCAGCTCATCTTCGTCTAACACTGAAGCTTTCTTT.

The CDR3 reads CASKREGGYEQFF. The CDR3 DNA sequence: TGTGCCAGCAAACGGGAGGGCGGCTATGAGCAGTTCTTC. V gene TRBV6-4 combines with J gene TRBJ2-1, with 8 nucleotides matching TRBD2. This CDR3 spans 13 amino acids. Germline lookup yields CDR1 MRHNA and CDR2 SNTAGT. V shed 7 bases and J 8 bases; nucleotides not matched to a gene: 7.

V is TRBV30 and J is TRBJ2-3; 9 nucleotides align to TRBD2. Losses at the gene ends were 0 bases for V and 3 bases for J; bases not matched to a gene: 4. The germline V gene encodes CDR1 GTSNPN and CDR2 SVGIG (reference sequence). This CDR3 comprises 15 residues. The CDR3 coding sequence is TGTGCCTGGAGTGTAAGCGGGAGGAATACAGATACGCAGTATTTT. This translates into CAWSVSGRNTDTQYF.

Note on this clone: The same CDR3 arises from other DNA sequences in this sample as well. The rearrangement links TRBV29-1 to TRBJ2-3; maybe TRBD1 (5 bases). The germline V and J ends were trimmed by 4 bases and 0 bases, with 11 bases remaining between them. There are 14 residues in the CDR3. Germline V gene sequence: CDR1 SQVTM, CDR2 ANQGSEA. CDR3 in amino acids: CSVVAGPSTDTQYF. The DNA of the CDR3 is TGCAGCGTTGTCGCAGGGCCCAGCACAGATACGCAGTATTTT.